Listed below are T cell receptor beta chains from one sample, sequenced in a study of T-cell reconstitution after alpha-beta-depleted transplantation in children. Using its own MiXCR run on the PCR reads, TCRdb lists one record per CDR3 protein. The repertoire holds hundreds of thousands of distinct CDR3 sequences, with around 7.1% as singletons. The sample was peripheral blood, taken 360 days after TCRalphabeta/CD19-depleted stem cell transplant. All receptors derive from a female patient aged 2-10 years who had a stem cell transplant for Fanconi anemia, so the T cells may come from the graft donor. The CDR3 runs from the conserved cysteine through the conserved F or W. The order of the fields is V gene, CDR3 protein.

TRBV3-1,CASSLGAAPIIYEQYF
TRBV3-1,CASSQEVGRGETQYF
TRBV19,CASKVAYGGSADTQYF
TRBV20-1,CSASAGNSNQPQHF
TRBV5-4,CASSLAVLAGEEEQFF
TRBV5-1,CASSLEGGTNEKLFF
TRBV4-1,CASSRLHRDTEAFF
TRBV24-1,CATSDPGTGGNTIYF
TRBV9,CASSAGGTSNEQFF
TRBV7-3,CASSRSRVNEQFF
TRBV5-1,CASSGGAGASGELFF
TRBV21-1,CASSKDDRQERKAGNTIYF
TRBV20-1,CSAHLRWDYGYTF
TRBV28,CASRLYSNQPQHF
TRBV7-9,CASSGQGTGNTIYF
TRBV18,CASSPGETQYF
TRBV6-5,CASSNRDSQETQYF
TRBV2,CASCFGSTGTGEENTEAFF
TRBV18,CASSRTPGPENIQYF
TRBV4-1,CASSQVHRDSREKLFF
TRBV20-1,CSARGREQGANQPQHF
TRBV18,CASSPDRTTNEKLFF
TRBV20-1,CSARTGVKEKLFF
TRBV3-1,CASSQDQAGPEAFF
TRBV28,CASTAGDSTYNEQFF
TRBV7-9,CASSFPRAGYNEQFF
TRBV12-3/TRBV12-4,CASSPPGRGYGYTF
TRBV12-3/TRBV12-4,CASSPRGFSSYNEQFF
TRBV5-1,CASSPPGTGVDEQYF
TRBV19,CASSQDSGGYTEAFF
TRBV4-3,CASSQELPPNTGELFF
TRBV15,CATSRDISGLHYLDTQYF
TRBV4-2,CASSQGLAGIDTQYF
TRBV19,CASSLPRDRGPNEQFF
TRBV15,CATSNYEATDEQFF
TRBV28,CASSWGSTTLNRDAYEQYF
TRBV25-1,CASSEFEVRAASGKYEQYF
TRBV5-4,CASSRAGIGGYTF
TRBV7-9,CASSLARSDSGNTIYF
TRBV12-3/TRBV12-4,CASSLRTPRRTHEERRGTDTQYF
TRBV29-1,CSVDRGSYNEQFF
TRBV7-6,CASSLAVAGGRNPNSYEQYF
TRBV27,CASTIGGTQYF
TRBV7-8,CASAPPGGNSNQPQHF